This T cell receptor (beta chain) was identified in a study of early stage breast cancer tumors. Per the germline V gene, CDR1 is SGHTA and CDR2 is FQGNSA. The CDR3 loop spans 15 amino acids. V was trimmed by 5 bases and J by 4 bases, leaving 15 bases between them. Details on this clone: The antigen is unknown.

Findings and limits, study-wide: Tumor and normal breast were distinguished via blood comparison in most of the 16 patients. Bulk DNA sequencing of unsorted cells missed chain pairing and markers.

TCRdb's copy holds only in-frame clones and misses some; the assay was immunoSEQ multiplex PCR. The sample shows over 8,500 clones, about four fifths of them seen only once. The TCR sequence derives from a person aged 35 to 50 with breast cancer. Sequencing was done on a sample of normal breast tissue next to the tumor. The chain has TRBV7-2 and TRBJ1-3; D unresolved. The DNA for the CDR3 is TGTGCCAGCAGCCCGCAGGTAGTGAAAGGAAACACCATATATTTT. Protein sequence: CASSPQVVKGNTIYF.